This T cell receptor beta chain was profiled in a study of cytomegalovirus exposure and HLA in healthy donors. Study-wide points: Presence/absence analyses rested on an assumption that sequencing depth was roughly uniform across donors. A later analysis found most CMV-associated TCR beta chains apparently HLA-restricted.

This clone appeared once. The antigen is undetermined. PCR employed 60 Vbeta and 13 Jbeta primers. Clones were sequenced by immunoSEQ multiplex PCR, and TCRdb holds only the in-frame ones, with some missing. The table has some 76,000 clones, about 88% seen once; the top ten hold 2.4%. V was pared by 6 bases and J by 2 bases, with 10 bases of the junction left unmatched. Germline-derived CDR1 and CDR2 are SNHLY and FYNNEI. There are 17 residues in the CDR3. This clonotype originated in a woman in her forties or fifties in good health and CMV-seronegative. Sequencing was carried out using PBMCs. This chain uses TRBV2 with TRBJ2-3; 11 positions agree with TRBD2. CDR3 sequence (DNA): TGTGCCAGCAGCGCACGACTAGCGGGGACAATCACAGATACGCAGTATTTT. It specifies CASSARLAGTITDTQYF.